The present T cell receptor beta chain was sequenced within a study of identical twins. Notes on the study in general: Cord blood's abundant beta clonotypes had fewer insertions, unlike memory repertoires.

Per the germline V gene, CDR1 is DFQATT and CDR2 is SNEGSKA (reference sequence). V was cut by 2 bases and J by 8 bases, with 12 bases left in between. The length of the CDR3 is 12 residues. TCRdb redid the calling of the 5' RACE reads with MiXCR, one entry per CDR3 protein. There are hundreds of thousands of distinct CDR3 sequences in the sample; approximately 21% occur only once, and 4% to 5.5% lies in the top ten. For this clonotype: Its specificity is not known.

The data were also submitted as part of a second study, on T cells expressing NK-cell markers. That report notes: Seven HCMV-seropositive donors and one seronegative donor made up the eight sequenced donors. Sorting was restricted to alpha-beta TCR T cells by an anti-gamma-delta TCR antibody in several experiments. Similarly, these clonotypes led the CD3+CD56-NKG2C+ fraction as well in a few donors.

The genes are TRBV20-1 and TRBJ1-2; no reliable D call. Source material: PBMCs. This receptor was identified in a woman younger than 30 in good health. CDR3 DNA: TGCAGTGCTAGAAGCGAAGGCCGAGGCTACACCTTC. Its translation: CSARSEGRGYTF.